This T cell receptor beta chain came from a study of OX40 agonist ivuxolimab in advanced cancers. With regard to the full study: Ivuxolimab, which targeted the costimulatory receptor OX40 (CD134), was an agonistic, fully human IgG2 monoclonal antibody. Prior anti-PD-1, anti-PD-L1 or anti-CTLA-4 therapy was permitted, and 30% to 45% of dose-escalation patients had received checkpoint inhibitors. The dose-escalation cohort was roughly 80% male with a mean age of roughly 60 years, ranging from roughly 20 to 80. Of the 50 to 55 dose-escalation patients, hepatocellular carcinoma was present in around 19, melanoma in approximately 15, renal cell carcinoma in 9 and head and neck cancer in 9. Intravenous ivuxolimab was administered to patients every 2 weeks at six dose levels: 0.01, 0.1, 0.3, 1.5, 3 and 10 mg/kg. The point of sequencing TCRbeta in the periphery was to test whether ivuxolimab changed TCR sequence diversity and drove clonal T-cell expansion. The paper covers the monotherapy dose-escalation part of the phase I ivuxolimab trial, which included N ≈ 57 patients. Partial responses occurred in three dose-escalation patients: two with cutaneous melanoma and one with hepatocellular carcinoma.

This clone came up once. Its antigen specificity is not known. No much larger clone exists at a distance of one base, and base qualities are not known. Overall study outcomes, separate from this receptor: At doses from 0.1 to 3.0 mg/kg, clonal expansion was seen in both CD4+ and CD8+ blood T cells between baseline and week 6. After ivuxolimab, expanded clones were on average more numerous among CD8+ T cells than among CD4+ T cells. The antigen specificity of the peripheral T cells that underwent clonal expansion was not determined. In partial responders in the 0.1-3.0 mg/kg groups, normalized peripheral clonal expansion was found to be among the lowest, especially among CD8+ T cells. Low levels of normalized T-cell clonal expansion were also seen in some nonresponding patients.

Here V drops 5 bases and J drops 5 bases, and the junction holds 15 bases not matched to any gene. The germline V gene encodes CDR1 LNHDA and CDR2 SQIVND (reference sequence). Spanning cysteine to phenylalanine, the CDR3 consists of 16 amino acids. The CDR3 DNA has 48 bases and is translated from base 1. The trial excluded patients who had a history of autoimmune disease or who were on systemic immunosuppression. Peripheral blood for TCR sequencing was collected from all dose cohorts at baseline, on cycle 4 day 1, and on cycle 7 day 1. Samples came from an open-label, multicenter, first-in-human phase I dose-escalation trial of ivuxolimab. Adults with locally advanced or metastatic melanoma, renal cell, hepatocellular, or head and neck squamous cell carcinoma were enrolled in the trial. Before TCR sequencing, CD4+ and CD8+ T cells were separately sorted from peripheral blood. For sequencing of the TCRbeta CDR3 region, genomic DNA was extracted from the sorted cells. The immunoSEQ Assay was used for sequencing of TCRbeta CDR3 regions. The table comes from immuneACCESS by way of TCRdb, which keeps in-frame sequences with V and J called. Part of the clones is missing from these tables; in studies checked, under half for an unresolved V gene and the rest for unknown reasons. The table for this sample lists about 66,000 clones; less than 90% of them were counted only once. About 2.3% of the sample goes to the ten largest clones.

This receptor was identified in an adult with an advanced solid tumor such as melanoma, head and neck, liver or kidney cancer. This specimen consisted of CD4+ or CD8+ T cells sorted from blood, obtained in a trial of the OX40 agonist ivuxolimab. Recombination linked TRBV19 to TRBJ2-7; 7 bases in the junction line up with TRBD2. The base sequence is TGTGCCAGTAGTTTTGGGGCTAGCGGACCCCTGGACGAGCAGTACTTC. This yields the protein CASSFGASGPLDEQYF. The full variable domain, completed from the reference TRBV19 and TRBJ2-7 proteins outside the CDR3, reads DGGITQSPKYLFRKEGQNVTLSCEQNLNHDAMYWYRQDPGQGLRLIYYSQIVNDFQKGDIAEGYSVSREKKESFPLTVTSAQKNPTAFYLCASSFGASGPLDEQYFGPGTRLTVT.